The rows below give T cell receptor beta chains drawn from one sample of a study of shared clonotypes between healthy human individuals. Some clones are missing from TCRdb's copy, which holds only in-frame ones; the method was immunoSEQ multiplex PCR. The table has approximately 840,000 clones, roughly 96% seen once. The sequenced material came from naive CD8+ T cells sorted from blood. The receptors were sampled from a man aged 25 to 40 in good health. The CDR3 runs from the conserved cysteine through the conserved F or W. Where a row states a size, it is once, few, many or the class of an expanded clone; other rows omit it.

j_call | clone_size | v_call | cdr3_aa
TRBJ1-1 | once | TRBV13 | CASSYTEVRTEAFF
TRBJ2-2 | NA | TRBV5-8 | CASSFGTSGELFF
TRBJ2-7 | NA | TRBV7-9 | CASSLVQEITYEQYF
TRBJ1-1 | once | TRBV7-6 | CASSLGSDTEAFF
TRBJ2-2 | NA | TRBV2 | CAREVATGELFF
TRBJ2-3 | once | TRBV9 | CASSRGELYTDTQYF
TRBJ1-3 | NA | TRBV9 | CASRRTGLGDTIYF
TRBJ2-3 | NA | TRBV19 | CASSLVLLAGSDTQYF
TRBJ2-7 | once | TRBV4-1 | CASSQVLGSTESYEQYF
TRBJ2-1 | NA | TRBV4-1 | CASSRGTNNEQFF
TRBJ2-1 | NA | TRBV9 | CASSAPPRLSEQFF
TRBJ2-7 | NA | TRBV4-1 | CASSQDASGDEQYF
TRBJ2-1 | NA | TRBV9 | CASSTGGYNEQFF
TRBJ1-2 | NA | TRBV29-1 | CSVEEGRANYGYTF
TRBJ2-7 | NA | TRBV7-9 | CASSLMLGPTYEQYF
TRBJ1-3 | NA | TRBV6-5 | CASSLLSGSGNTIYF
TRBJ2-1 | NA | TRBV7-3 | CASSLTSGANEQFF
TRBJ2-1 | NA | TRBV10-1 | CASSEAGPNEQFF
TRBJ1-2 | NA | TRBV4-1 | CASSQASSGGSNYGYTF
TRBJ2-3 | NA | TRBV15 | CATSGDATTSTDTQYF
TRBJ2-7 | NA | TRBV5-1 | CASSLAGLGYYEQYF
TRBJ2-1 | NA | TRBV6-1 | CASNLLAGVKDEQFF
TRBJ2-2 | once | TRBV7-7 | CASSYSQGHGELFF
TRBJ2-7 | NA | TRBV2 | CASSPGHSAAYEQYF
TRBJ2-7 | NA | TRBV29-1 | CSVEDRYGQYF
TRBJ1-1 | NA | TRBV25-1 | CASSGPDEAFF
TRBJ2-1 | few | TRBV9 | CASSDGDEQFF
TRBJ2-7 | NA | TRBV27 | CASSGFGGSSYEQYF
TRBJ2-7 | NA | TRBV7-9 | CASSLVASGTYEQYF
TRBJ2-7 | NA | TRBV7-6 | CASSLGTGGNEQYF
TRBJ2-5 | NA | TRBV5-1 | CASSLASLETQYF
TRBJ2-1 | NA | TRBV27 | CASSLSGSNEQFF
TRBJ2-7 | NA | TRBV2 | CASSLQGALIQSSYEQYF
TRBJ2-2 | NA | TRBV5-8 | CASTIEGAGELFF
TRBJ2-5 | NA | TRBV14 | CASSQVGDSQETQYF
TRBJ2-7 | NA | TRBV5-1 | CAQGRRDDPYEQYF
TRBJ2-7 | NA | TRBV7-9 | CASSLSTVSYEQYF
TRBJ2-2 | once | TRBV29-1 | CSVERGVNTGELFF
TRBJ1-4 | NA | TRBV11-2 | CASSRGRGATNEKLFF
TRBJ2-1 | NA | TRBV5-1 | CASSAGPDSYNEQFF
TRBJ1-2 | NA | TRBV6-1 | CASSVEGYYGYTF
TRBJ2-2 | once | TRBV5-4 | CASSLSGAPPGELFF
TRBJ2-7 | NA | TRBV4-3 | CASSQIGDYEQYF
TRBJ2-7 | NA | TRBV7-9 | CASSFGRSYEQYF
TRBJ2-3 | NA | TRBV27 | CASRTSTDTQYF
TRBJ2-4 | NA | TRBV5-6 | CASSWRTNSAKNIQYF
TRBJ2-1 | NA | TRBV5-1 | CASSVPTYNEQFF
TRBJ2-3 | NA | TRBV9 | CASSGSRVEGTDTQYF
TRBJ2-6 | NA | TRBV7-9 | CASSLMGQESYSGANVLTF